Each of the 5 T cell receptor beta chains below was sequenced from the same sample in a study of blood T cell repertoires in COVID-19. Some clones are missing from TCRdb's copy, which holds only in-frame ones; the method was immunoSEQ multiplex PCR. The sample yields roughly 300,000 clones, about 84% seen once. The material sequenced was peripheral blood. Receptors originate from a woman in her forties or fifties with acute or convalescent COVID-19.

This chain links TRBV19 with TRBJ2-7; D ambiguous. V shed 3 bases and J shed 2 bases, with 8 bases lying between them. The length of the CDR3 is 13 residues. The V gene's germline CDR1 is LNHDA and CDR2 SQIVND (reference sequence). The CDR3 loop reads CASSIGTAYEQYF. Here the CDR3 DNA reads TGTGCCAGTAGTATCGGTACAGCCTACGAGCAGTACTTC.

The V call is TRBV7-3, the J call TRBJ2-5; 7 nucleotides match TRBD1. This CDR3 comprises 12 residues. Germline V gives CDR1 SGHTA, CDR2 FQGTGA. The J segment lost 7 bases and the V segment lost 3 bases, leaving 2 bases of the junction unmatched. In nucleotides, the CDR3 is TGTGCCAGCAGCTTGGGACAGACGACCCAGTACTTC. Amino acid sequence: CASSLGQTTQYF.

The sample holds a few counts of this clone. The chain links TRBV29-1 to TRBJ1-1, with D hard to call. This CDR3 region has 14 residues. Germline-derived CDR1 and CDR2 are SQVTM and ANQGSEA. V lost 1 base, J lost 5 bases, and 14 bases lay in between. CDR3 residues: CSVEGAGSGTEAFF. CDR3 DNA: TGCAGCGTTGAAGGGGCGGGGTCGGGGACTGAAGCTTTCTTT.

The CDR3 sequence: CASSYGINTGELFF. The CDR3, as DNA: TGTGCCAGCAGTTACGGCATAAACACCGGGGAGCTGTTTTTT. The chain uses TRBV6-5 and TRBJ2-2; D remains ambiguous. Germline V gives CDR1 MNHEY, CDR2 SVGAGI. CDR3 length: 14 residues. Trimming took 2 bases from V and 2 from J, leaving 6 bases between them.

This chain joins TRBV5-1 and TRBJ2-7; TRBD2 aligns across 9 bases. CDR1 and CDR2 from the germline V gene are SGHRS and YFSETQ. CDR3 length: 14 amino acids. Losses at the gene ends were 2 bases for V and 2 bases for J; bases not matched to a gene: 2. CDR3 sequence reads: CASSFSSGTYEQYF. The DNA of the CDR3 is TGCGCCAGCAGCTTTTCTAGCGGGACCTACGAGCAGTACTTC.